The clone carrying this TCR beta chain is termed medium-sized (0.01 to 0.1%). Reverse transcribed after extraction, RNA yielded cDNA as the sequencing template. Profiling relied on immunoSEQ multiplex PCR, and the TCRdb table lists in-frame clones only, not all of them. The sample gives 110,000 or so clones, around 59% of which show up once; 20% to 25% is in the top ten. V lost 5 bases and J 2 bases, leaving 13 bases between the germline ends. In germline, CDR1 is MDHEN, CDR2 SYDVKM. The CDR3 is 14 amino acids. The data derive from a study of CD8+ T cells in alopecia areata. This chain uses TRBV28 with TRBJ2-7; tentatively, D is TRBD1 (6 bases). The receptor comes from a human donor in good health. The sample was CD8+ T cells sorted from blood. The CDR3 coding sequence is TGTGCCAGCAGTGCCCCCGGGACACCCTACGAGCAGTACTTC. Translating gives CASSAPGTPYEQYF.